These 6 T cell receptor beta chains were sequenced from one sample in a study of cytotoxic CD8 clonotypes in ibrutinib-treated CLL. Measured with immunoSEQ multiplex PCR; TCRdb has only the in-frame clones, and not every one. The table lists 300,000 or so clones, about 61% of them singletons. This specimen was PBMCs, taken after 36 months of ibrutinib treatment. These TCRs come from a human donor with chronic lymphocytic leukemia.

This clone has a single count. The chain combines TRBV6-6 with TRBJ2-3; D remains ambiguous. This CDR3 has 11 residues. Germline CDR1 MNHNY, CDR2 SVGAGI (reference sequence). Deletions cut 9 bases from V and 8 bases from J, with 12 bases between. CDR3 nucleotides: TGTGCCAGTTATTCTGGAGCTACGCAGTATTTT. Amino acids: CASYSGATQYF.

The chain uses TRBV6-6 and TRBJ1-2; TRBD1 might be the D (6 bases). In germline, CDR1 is MNHNY, CDR2 SVGAGI (reference sequence). The CDR3 consists of 13 residues. V was shortened by 7 bases and J by 4 bases, with 13 bases between the two germline ends. The CDR3 DNA reads as TGTGCCAGCACCCGGACAGTGGGCTATGGCTACACCTTC. Translated, it gives CASTRTVGYGYTF.

This chain links TRBV7-9 with TRBJ2-7; 9 nucleotides agree with TRBD1. The CDR3 covers 16 residues. V shed 5 bases, J shed 4 bases, and the junction held 12 bases outside the gene matches. Looked up from germline, CDR1 is SEHNR and CDR2 is FQNEAQ (reference sequence). As DNA, the CDR3 is TGTGCCAGCAGCCAAGTCCGATTACAGGGGGCGTACGAGCAGTACTTC. Protein product: CASSQVRLQGAYEQYF.

V usage is TRBV19 and J usage is TRBJ1-1; TRBD1 aligns across 9 bases. Losses at the gene ends were 6 bases for V and 0 bases for J; bases not matched to a gene: 8. The germline V gene encodes CDR1 LNHDA and CDR2 SQIVND (reference sequence). The CDR3 loop spans 16 amino acids. CDR3 region: CASRVFGQGMNTEAFF. The CDR3 region has the DNA TGTGCCAGTAGAGTATTCGGACAGGGGATGAACACTGAAGCTTTCTTT.

The J gene is TRBJ2-3, the V gene TRBV15, with D possibly TRBD2 on 5 matching bases. Germline assignment: CDR1 LNHNV and CDR2 YYDKDF (reference sequence). V was clipped by 0 bases and J by 6 bases, with 19 bases between them. This CDR3 comprises 17 residues. In nucleotides, the CDR3 is TGTGCCACCAGCAGAGATCCTGTTGGGAGCCCGCGGGATACGCAGTATTTT. Translation: CATSRDPVGSPRDTQYF.

The rearrangement joins TRBV19 to TRBJ2-1, with 8 bases fitting TRBD1. This CDR3 spans 13 amino acids. With V trimmed by 6 bases and J by 5 bases, 3 bases remained unmatched. Germline V gene data show CDR1 as LNHDA and CDR2 as SQIVND (reference sequence). The CDR3 region is CASRDRADNEQFF. CDR3 DNA: TGTGCCAGTAGGGACAGGGCGGACAATGAGCAGTTCTTC.